Following are 9 T cell receptor beta chains from one sample sequenced in a study of response to subunit inactivated influenza vaccine. TCRdb independently ran MiXCR on the RT-PCR reads; one entry per CDR3 protein. The sample lists hundreds of thousands of distinct CDR3 sequences; 13% were seen once. The sample was PBMCs from blood, taken about 40 days after vaccination. Receptors originate from a man between 50 and 59 years old who received an inactivated influenza vaccine.

The rearrangement links TRBV4-1 to TRBJ1-2, with a weak D call TRBD1 (6 bases). Germline values: CDR1 MGHRA, CDR2 YSYEKL. CDR3 length equals 15 residues. Trimming removed 0 bases from V and 6 bases from J, with 14 bases in between. CDR3 nucleotide sequence: TGCGCCAGCAGCCAAGAAGGTCCGGGGGCGCATGGCTACACCTTC. It codes for CASSQEGPGAHGYTF.

This clonotype has a handful of counts. The chain uses TRBV12-3 or TRBV12-4 and TRBJ2-1, with TRBD1 matching over 10 bases. V shed 4 bases, J shed 4 bases, and the junction held 10 bases outside the gene matches. The CDR3 runs 17 residues. The CDR3 protein is CASSYTSRDRGYNEQFF. The CDR3 DNA sequence: TGTGCCAGCAGTTACACCAGCCGGGACAGGGGATACAATGAGCAGTTCTTC.

The chain combines TRBV5-6 with TRBJ2-1; 13 bases align to TRBD2. Per the germline V gene, CDR1 is SGHDT and CDR2 is YYEEEE. The ends lost 4 bases at V and 5 bases at J; junction bases unmatched: 6. The CDR3 has 16 residues. In DNA, the CDR3 is TGTGCCAGCAGCCCGGGACTAGCGGGGTTCCACAATGAGCAGTTCTTC. Protein sequence: CASSPGLAGFHNEQFF.

The chain combines TRBV11-1 with TRBJ2-3, with D uncertain. V was clipped by 1 base and J by 5 bases, with 7 bases between them. Germline V gives CDR1 SGHAT, CDR2 FQDESV (reference sequence). This CDR3 has 13 residues. CDR3 coding DNA: TGTGCCAGCAGCTTAGACCTGAAAGATACGCAGTATTTT. Protein: CASSLDLKDTQYF.

This chain joins TRBV28 and TRBJ1-3; D not resolved. CDR3 size: 17 residues. CDR1 and CDR2 (germline): MDHEN, SYDVKM. Trimming stripped 1 base from V and 0 bases from J, with 13 bases between. This CDR3 reads CASSLSRTPFSGNTIYF. The CDR3 DNA reads TGTGCCAGCAGTTTATCGCGGACCCCTTTCTCTGGAAACACCATATATTTT.

This clonotype was recorded many times. The chain employs TRBV5-6 and TRBJ1-2; 9 nucleotides match TRBD1. The CDR3 spans 16 residues. CDR1 is SGHDT, CDR2 YYEEEE, per germline. V dropped 4 bases and J dropped 2; count of bases not matched to a gene: 9. This CDR3 is CASSEIDRGTNYGYTF. In nucleotides, the CDR3 is TGTGCCAGCAGCGAGATCGACAGGGGGACGAACTATGGCTACACCTTC.

The chain's CDR3 is CSPRTGDNEKLFF. CDR3 sequence (DNA): TGCAGTCCCCGGACAGGCGATAATGAAAAACTGTTTTTT. The chain combines TRBV20-1 with TRBJ1-4, with TRBD1 matching over 7 bases. CDR1 is DFQATT, CDR2 SNEGSKA, per germline (reference sequence). V shed 8 bases, J shed 4 bases, and the junction held 7 bases outside the gene matches. The CDR3 extends over 13 amino acids.

This clonotype was found a few times. V gene TRBV11-2 combines with J gene TRBJ2-7; 8 bases fit TRBD2. CDR3 length: 17 amino acids. The J segment lost 3 bases and the V segment lost 1 base, leaving 11 bases of the junction unmatched. Germline-derived CDR1 and CDR2 are SGHAT and FQNNGV. The CDR3 DNA reads TGTGCCAGCAGCTTAGCAGGTATTCGGGGGGGTATCTACGAGCAGTACTTC. Protein sequence: CASSLAGIRGGIYEQYF. Full variable domain (missing parts from reference TRBV11-2 and TRBJ2-7): EAGVAQSPRYKIIEKRQSVAFWCNPISGHATLYWYQQILGQGPKLLIQFQNNGVVDDSQLPKDRFSAERLKGVDSTLKIQPAKLEDSAVYLCASSLAGIRGGIYEQYFGPGTRLTVT.

This clonotype was seen only a few times. The rearrangement joins TRBV5-1 to TRBJ1-5; D is ambiguous. The CDR3 contains 14 residues. The germline V gene has CDR1 SGHRS and CDR2 YFSETQ. Trimming took 4 bases from V and 4 from J, leaving 12 bases between them. This CDR3 is CASSTGLGNQPQHF. CDR3 DNA: TGCGCCAGCAGCACGGGGTTGGGAAATCAGCCCCAGCATTTT.